This T cell receptor (beta chain) was retrieved from a study of shared clonotypes between healthy human individuals. The table came from immunoSEQ multiplex PCR; TCRdb's copy has only in-frame clones and leaves some out. The repertoire holds about 2 million clones, with approximately 95% as singletons. The CDR3 extends over 15 amino acids. Germline V gene sequence: CDR1 MGHRA, CDR2 YSYEKL. Trimming took off 1 base at V and 0 bases at J, with 10 bases between the two ends. Naive CD8 populations comprised CD45RO-negative cells positively selected for CCR7, excluding terminally differentiated effector memory CD45RA+ cells.

Sequenced sample: naive CD8+ T cells sorted from blood. This chain uses TRBV4-1 with TRBJ2-7; D unclear. The clonotype originates from a man between 18 and 35 years old in good health. The CDR3 sequence: CASSQVWAGSYEQYF. In DNA, the CDR3 is TGCGCCAGCAGCCAAGTCTGGGCCGGCTCCTACGAGCAGTACTTC.